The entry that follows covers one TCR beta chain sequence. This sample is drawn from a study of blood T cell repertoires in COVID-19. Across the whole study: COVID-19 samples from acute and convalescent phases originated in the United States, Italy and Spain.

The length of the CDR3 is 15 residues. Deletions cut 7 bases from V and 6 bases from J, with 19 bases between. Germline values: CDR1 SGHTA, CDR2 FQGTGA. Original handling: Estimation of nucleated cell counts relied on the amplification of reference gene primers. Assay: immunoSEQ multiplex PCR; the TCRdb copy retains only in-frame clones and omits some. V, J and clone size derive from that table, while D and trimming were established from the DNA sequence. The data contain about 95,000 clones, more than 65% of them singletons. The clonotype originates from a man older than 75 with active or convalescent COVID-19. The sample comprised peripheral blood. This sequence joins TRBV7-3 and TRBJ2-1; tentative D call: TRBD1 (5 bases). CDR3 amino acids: CASTPRDGPGNEQFF. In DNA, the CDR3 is TGTGCCAGCACCCCCAGGGATGGGCCGGGCAATGAGCAGTTCTTC.